This T cell receptor beta chain was captured in a study of beta chain features in type 1 diabetes. Study observations and caveats: TCRB CDR3 length was moderately but significantly reduced in all four CD4+ subsets of Type 1 diabetes patients.

One heparinised blood draw, averaging around 0.12 L, came from each donor. Purity above 95% was achieved in all sorted populations. This clone was counted only a few times. The antigen is not known. Expressed TCRB transcripts got sequenced, as all isolated RNA was reverse transcribed. Profiling relied on immunoSEQ multiplex PCR, and the TCRdb table lists in-frame clones only, not all of them. The sample includes some 370,000 clones, around 10% of them seen just once. Sequenced sample: central memory CD4+ T cells from blood. This receptor was taken from a man aged 25 to 45 with type 1 diabetes.

For the CDR3, the DNA is TGTGCCAGCAGTAGCCCAGGCCATCAGCCCCAGCATTTT. Translated: CASSSPGHQPQHF. The chain links TRBV6-5 to TRBJ1-5; D not resolved. The CDR3 spans 13 residues. CDR1 MNHEY and CDR2 SVGAGI come from the germline V gene. Trimming removed 5 bases at V and 5 bases at J, with 10 bases between.